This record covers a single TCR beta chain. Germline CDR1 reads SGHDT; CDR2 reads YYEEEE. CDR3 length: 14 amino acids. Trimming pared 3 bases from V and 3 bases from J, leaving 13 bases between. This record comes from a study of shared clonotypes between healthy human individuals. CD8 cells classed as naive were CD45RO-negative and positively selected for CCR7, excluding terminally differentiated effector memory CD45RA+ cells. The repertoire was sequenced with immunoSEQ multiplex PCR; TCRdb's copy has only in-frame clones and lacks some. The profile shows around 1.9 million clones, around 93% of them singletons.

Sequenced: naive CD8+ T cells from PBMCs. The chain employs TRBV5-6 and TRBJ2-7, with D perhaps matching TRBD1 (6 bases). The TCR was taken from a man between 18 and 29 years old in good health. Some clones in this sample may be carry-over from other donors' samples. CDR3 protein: CASSSETGLYEQYF. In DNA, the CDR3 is TGTGCCAGCAGCTCCGAGACAGGACTCTACGAGCAGTACTTC.